The 22 T cell receptor beta chains given below trace back to one sample, sequenced in a study of blood T cell repertoires in COVID-19. Assay used: immunoSEQ multiplex PCR; TCRdb lists only in-frame clones, some missing. The table has around 300,000 clones, approximately 90% seen once. Sequenced: peripheral blood. The receptor source for this set is a woman in her forties or fifties with COVID-19, enrolled during active disease.

This sequence joins TRBV3-1 (or the pseudogene TRBV3-2) and TRBJ2-1, with 14 bases fitting TRBD2. The V and J ends lost 4 bases and 7 bases, in that order; junction bases with no gene match: 6. Germline CDR1 reads LGHDT; CDR2 reads YNNKEL (reference sequence). This CDR3 comprises 16 residues. The CDR3 coding sequence is TGTGCCAGCAGCCGCGGGACTAGCGGGAGCAGGAATGAGCAGTTCTTC. It encodes CASSRGTSGSRNEQFF.

The V call is TRBV5-6, the J call TRBJ1-2, with 9 bases that match TRBD1. Germline CDR1 SGHDT, CDR2 YYEEEE. The CDR3 spans 17 residues. The trim removed 0 bases at V and 7 bases at J, leaving 13 bases unmatched. The CDR3 spells CASSLASGTGSIGGYTF. Here the CDR3 DNA reads TGTGCCAGCAGCTTGGCCTCGGGGACAGGGAGTATCGGTGGCTACACCTTC.

The chain carries TRBV7-2 and TRBJ2-5; a possible D gene is TRBD1 (5 bases). Germline-derived CDR1 and CDR2 are SGHTA and FQGNSA. The CDR3 has 15 residues. V was clipped by 2 bases and J by 3 bases, with 13 bases between them. As DNA, the CDR3 is TGTGCCAGCAGCTTAAATGGCAGGGTCGAAGAGACCCAGTACTTC. It specifies CASSLNGRVEETQYF. Using reference TRBV7-2 and TRBJ2-5 for the parts outside the CDR3, the full variable domain is GAGVSQSPSNKVTEKGKDVELRCDPISGHTALYWYRQSLGQGLEFLIYFQGNSAPDKSGLPSDRFSAERTGGSVSTLTIQRTQQEDSAVYLCASSLNGRVEETQYFGPGTRLLVL.

The chain links TRBV19 to TRBJ1-2; 9 positions agree with TRBD1. This CDR3 comprises 17 residues. Germline loops: CDR1 LNHDA, CDR2 SQIVND (reference sequence). V lost 3 bases and J lost 0; bases outside the gene matches: 8. As DNA, the CDR3 is TGTGCCAGTAGTATGGGACAGGGTTGGCCTCCTAACTATGGCTACACCTTC. This gives the protein CASSMGQGWPPNYGYTF.

The genes are TRBV6-5 and TRBJ1-5; D may be TRBD1 (6 bases). Per germline, CDR1 MNHEY and CDR2 SVGAGI. The ends were cut back, 3 bases at V and 0 bases at J, with 12 bases in the middle. The CDR3 runs to 16 residues. The CDR3 bases are TGTGCCAGCAGTTATTCGACAGGACTTAGCAATCAGCCCCAGCATTTT. This gives the protein CASSYSTGLSNQPQHF.

The sample holds one count of this clone. The genes are TRBV10-3 and TRBJ1-5, with D perhaps TRBD1 (6 bases). Trimming left V 3 bases short and J 4 bases short, with 13 bases between. CDR1 and CDR2 (germline): ENHRY, SYGVKD. This CDR3 is 15 amino acids long. The CDR3, as DNA: TGTGCCATCAGTGACCAGGGGTTGGGGAATCAGCCCCAGCATTTT. The encoded protein is CAISDQGLGNQPQHF.

The rearrangement links TRBV5-6 to TRBJ1-2; no firm D call. The CDR3 extends over 14 amino acids. Germline CDR1 SGHDT, CDR2 YYEEEE. The V end lost 2 bases, the J end lost 3 bases, and 11 bases lay between the germline ends. The CDR3 DNA follows: TGTGCCAGCAGCTTATTGGAGGCCTACTATGGCTACACCTTC. This codes for CASSLLEAYYGYTF. The whole variable domain, remainder taken from reference TRBV5-6 and TRBJ1-2, is DAGVTQSPTHLIKTRGQQVTLRCSPKSGHDTVSWYQQALGQGPQFIFQYYEEEERQRGNFPDRFSGHQFPNYSSELNVNALLLGDSALYLCASSLLEAYYGYTFGSGTRLTVV.

The V and J genes are TRBV27 and TRBJ1-1; tentatively, D is TRBD1 (6 bases). The CDR3 is made up of 13 amino acids. Per the germline V gene, CDR1 is MNHEY and CDR2 is SMNVEV (reference sequence). Trimming removed 6 bases at V and 7 bases at J, with 15 bases between. The CDR3 coding sequence is TGTGCCAGCAGCCACACAGGGAGTATTGAAGCTTTCTTT. Encoded protein: CASSHTGSIEAFF.

This clone was observed a single time. V and J are TRBV4-1 and TRBJ2-2; perhaps TRBD2 as D (5 bases). Looked up from germline, CDR1 is MGHRA and CDR2 is YSYEKL. V lost 4 bases to trimming and J lost 0 bases, with 9 bases between them. The CDR3 runs to 15 residues. CDR3 residues: CASSLRDTNTGELFF. The CDR3 DNA reads as TGCGCCAGCAGCCTCCGGGATACGAACACCGGGGAGCTGTTTTTT.

The chain joins TRBV19 to TRBJ2-7; TRBD2 is a possible D gene (5 bases). The CDR3 spans 16 residues. V was clipped by 4 bases and J by 1 base, with 17 bases between them. The germline gives CDR1 LNHDA, CDR2 SQIVND (reference sequence). CDR3 coding DNA: TGTGCCAGTAGTAGTCTTAGGGCGGGCCTATCCTACGAGCAGTACTTC. Amino acid sequence: CASSSLRAGLSYEQYF.

This clone was detected a few times. The rearrangement joins TRBV2 to TRBJ2-1; 7 bases align to TRBD2. The CDR3 has 15 residues. The germline V gene has CDR1 SNHLY and CDR2 FYNNEI. V shed 3 bases, J shed 3 bases, and the junction held 5 bases outside the gene matches. CDR3 protein: CASSDGWEGYNEQFF. DNA of the CDR3: TGTGCCAGCAGTGATGGGTGGGAGGGCTACAATGAGCAGTTCTTC.

V is TRBV10-3 and J is TRBJ1-2, with TRBD1 as a possible D gene (5 bases). Germline V lookup: CDR1 ENHRY, CDR2 SYGVKD. The CDR3 spans 14 residues. Trimming took off 4 bases at V and 2 bases at J, with 11 bases between the two ends. CDR3 sequence (DNA): TGTGCCATCAGTGCCACAGACAGCAACTATGGCTACACCTTC. Translated: CAISATDSNYGYTF.

The gene calls are TRBV4-1 and TRBJ1-3, with D possibly being TRBD1 (6 bases). CDR1 is MGHRA, CDR2 YSYEKL, per germline. Trimming stripped 3 bases from V and 4 bases from J, with 13 bases between. The CDR3 sequence is 15 residues long. The CDR3 DNA sequence: TGCGCCAGCAGCCACGTCGGGGGGCAGGGAAACACCATATATTTT. It specifies CASSHVGGQGNTIYF.

The V gene is TRBV3-1 (or the pseudogene TRBV3-2), the J gene TRBJ1-1, with D perhaps TRBD1 (6 bases). Trimming took 2 bases from V and 0 from J, leaving 7 bases between them. CDR3 size: 14 residues. Per germline, CDR1 LGHDT and CDR2 YNNKEL (reference sequence). CDR3 sequence (DNA): TGTGCCAGCAGCCAACAGGGGATGAACACTGAAGCTTTCTTT. Translating it yields CASSQQGMNTEAFF.

The chain has TRBV2 and TRBJ2-1; 8 bases are shared with TRBD1. CDR1 SNHLY and CDR2 FYNNEI come from the germline V gene. With 6 bases clipped from V and 5 bases from J, the junction kept 12 bases outside the gene matches. The CDR3 extends over 16 amino acids. In nucleotides, the CDR3 is TGTGCCAGCAGCCCCCCGAGCAGGGGGCTTGACAATGAGCAGTTCTTC. Residues: CASSPPSRGLDNEQFF.

The chain employs TRBV5-1 and TRBJ2-1; unclear D gene. Trimming cost V 1 base and J 7 bases, with 12 bases left between them. Germline V CDR1 and CDR2: SGHRS, YFSETQ. The CDR3 sequence is 14 residues long. Here the CDR3 reads CASSLNGLGNEQFF. CDR3 nucleotide sequence: TGCGCCAGCAGCTTGAATGGTCTCGGGAATGAGCAGTTCTTC.

This clone showed up just once. CDR3: CASSLRSGQGFLGYTF. The CDR3 DNA reads TGCGCCAGCAGCTTGCGGTCGGGACAGGGTTTTCTTGGCTACACCTTC. V usage is TRBV5-1 and J usage is TRBJ1-2; 9 bases fit TRBD1. Trimming cost V 1 base and J 7 bases; bases outside gene matches: 11. The CDR3 is 16 residues long. The germline V gene encodes CDR1 SGHRS and CDR2 YFSETQ.

This clone was seen more than once but under ten times. This rearrangement joins TRBV7-2 to TRBJ2-1, with TRBD2 identical over 9 bases. This CDR3 has 16 amino acids. V lost 1 base, J lost 8 bases, and 9 bases stayed unmatched. Germline V CDR1 and CDR2: SGHTA, FQGNSA. The chain's CDR3 is CASSLVGGRDFDEQFF. As DNA, the CDR3 is TGTGCCAGCAGCTTAGTCGGCGGGAGGGACTTCGATGAGCAGTTCTTC.

The chain employs TRBV3-1 (or the pseudogene TRBV3-2) and TRBJ2-3; D call uncertain. Germline CDR1 reads LGHDT; CDR2 reads YNNKEL (reference sequence). The V end lost 0 bases, the J end lost 2 bases, and 18 bases lay between the germline ends. CDR3 length: 18 amino acids. In nucleotides, the CDR3 is TGTGCCAGCAGCCAAGATCGCCTAGGCAGTCGTTTCACAGATACGCAGTATTTT. Its protein is CASSQDRLGSRFTDTQYF.

V and J are TRBV4-1 and TRBJ2-2; TRBD2 aligns across 11 bases. With 4 bases clipped from V and 7 bases from J, the junction kept 14 bases outside the gene matches. The CDR3 consists of 18 residues. Germline-derived CDR1 and CDR2 are MGHRA and YSYEKL. CDR3 in amino acids: CASSRLTSGSSRGGELFF. The DNA for the CDR3 is TGCGCCAGCAGCCGCTTAACTAGCGGGAGTTCAAGGGGCGGGGAGCTGTTTTTT.

The CDR3 nucleotides read TGTGCCTGGAGTGTACAGCTTGAAGCTTTCTTT. This gives the protein CAWSVQLEAFF. The V gene is TRBV30, the J gene TRBJ1-1; D ambiguous. CDR1 is GTSNPN and CDR2 is SVGIG in the germline V gene (reference sequence). V gave up 0 bases and J gave up 7 bases, with 6 bases separating them. The CDR3 consists of 11 residues.

The gene calls are TRBV2 and TRBJ2-2; 15 nucleotides agree with TRBD2. Germline CDR1 is SNHLY and CDR2 is FYNNEI. The CDR3 consists of 18 residues. J lost 1 base, V lost 5 bases, and 5 bases had no gene match. CDR3 in amino acids: CASSPGLAGGKNTGELFF. In DNA, the CDR3 is TGTGCCAGCAGTCCCGGACTAGCGGGAGGGAAGAACACCGGGGAGCTGTTTTTT. Together with reference TRBV2 and TRBJ2-2, the CDR3 gives the full variable domain: EPEVTQTPSHQVTQMGQEVILRCVPISNHLYFYWYRQILGQKVEFLVSFYNNEISEKSEIFDDQFSVERPDGSNFTLKIRSTKLEDSAMYFCASSPGLAGGKNTGELFFGEGSRLTVL.